The 22 T cell receptor beta chains below all came from one sample that was sequenced in a study of shared clonotypes between healthy human individuals. The method was immunoSEQ multiplex PCR; TCRdb's version includes in-frame clones alone and lacks a portion of them. The sample includes approximately 740,000 clones, about 74% of them seen just once. Material for sequencing was memory CD4+ T cells sorted from blood. Subset here: CD45RA-negative fraction. The receptors shown here come from a woman aged 30 to 39 in good health.

The chain combines TRBV28 with TRBJ2-7, with D perhaps matching TRBD1 (7 bases). The CDR3 is 15 amino acids. CDR1 is MDHEN, CDR2 SYDVKM, per germline. Trimming left V 6 bases short and J 4 bases short, with 19 bases between. The CDR3 spells CASRPPGGSWYEQYF. CDR3 DNA sequence: TGTGCCAGCAGGCCGCCAGGGGGGTCGTGGTACGAGCAGTACTTC. The full variable domain, with the rest looked up from reference TRBV28 and TRBJ2-7, is DVKVTQSSRYLVKRTGEKVFLECVQDMDHENMFWYRQDPGLGLRLIYFSYDVKMKEKGDIPEGYSVSREKKERFSLILESASTNQTSMYLCASRPPGGSWYEQYFGPGTRLTVT.

This clone was recorded a few times. The rearrangement links TRBV27 to TRBJ2-6; 12 bases line up with TRBD2. V lost 9 bases and J lost 4; bases outside the gene matches: 7. This CDR3 has 16 amino acids. CDR1 and CDR2 (germline): MNHEY, SMNVEV (reference sequence). The CDR3 sequence is CASLAGGPEGANVLTF. The DNA of the CDR3 is TGTGCCAGTCTAGCGGGAGGGCCTGAGGGGGCCAACGTCCTGACTTTC. Based on the CDR3 plus reference TRBV27 and TRBJ2-6, the full variable domain is EAQVTQNPRYLITVTGKKLTVTCSQNMNHEYMSWYRQDPGLGLRQIYYSMNVEVTDKGDVPEGYKVSRKEKRNFPLILESPSPNQTSLYFCASLAGGPEGANVLTFGAGSRLTVL.

This chain uses TRBV6-6 with TRBJ2-5, with TRBD1 as a possible D gene (6 bases). The CDR3 spans 13 residues. CDR1 and CDR2 (germline): MNHNY, SVGAGI (reference sequence). Trimming pared 6 bases from V and 2 bases from J, leaving 10 bases between. The CDR3 loop is CASRHGQQETQYF. The CDR3 DNA follows: TGTGCCAGCAGACACGGACAGCAAGAGACCCAGTACTTC.

V usage is TRBV28 and J usage is TRBJ2-7; the match to TRBD2 covers 9 bases. The CDR3 is made up of 15 amino acids. The V and J ends lost 5 bases and 3 bases, in that order; junction bases with no gene match: 8. The germline gives CDR1 MDHEN, CDR2 SYDVKM. The CDR3 spells CASSRQTSGHYEQYF. As DNA, the CDR3 is TGTGCCAGCAGTCGGCAGACTAGCGGACACTACGAGCAGTACTTC.

The chain recombines TRBV6-1 with TRBJ2-3; the D call may be TRBD1 or TRBD2 (5 bases each). In germline, CDR1 is MNHNS, CDR2 SASEGT. The V end was cut by 2 bases, the J end by 2 bases, with 14 bases between. The CDR3 sequence is 16 residues long. The CDR3 region is CASSERPGTTTDTQYF. CDR3 DNA: TGTGCCAGCAGTGAACGTCCAGGGACGACCACAGATACGCAGTATTTT.

The V gene is TRBV7-2, the J gene TRBJ2-2; 11 bases align to TRBD2. The V segment lost 5 bases and the J segment 1 base; nucleotides outside the gene matches: 3. Germline loops: CDR1 SGHTA, CDR2 FQGNSA. The CDR3 consists of 16 residues. CDR3 nucleotide sequence: TGTGCCAGCAGCGCCACTAGCGGGAGGAACACCGGGGAGCTGTTTTTT. It yields the protein CASSATSGRNTGELFF.

This rearrangement joins TRBV2 to TRBJ1-6; no clear D. CDR3 length equals 14 residues. CDR1 and CDR2 from the germline V gene are SNHLY and FYNNEI. Trimming left V 8 bases short and J 7 bases short, with 15 bases between. CDR3 in DNA: TGTGCCAGCGATGTCCAATCGGTGAATTCACCCCTCCACTTT. This sequence encodes CASDVQSVNSPLHF.

V gene TRBV4-1 combines with J gene TRBJ2-3; 12 nucleotides agree with TRBD2. The V gene end was trimmed by 4 bases and the J gene end by 1 base; junction bases not matched to a gene: 21. The CDR3 runs to 22 residues. CDR1 is MGHRA and CDR2 is YSYEKL in the germline V gene. The CDR3 reads CASSLTLGGRLAGAAGTDTQYF. In nucleotides, the CDR3 is TGCGCCAGCAGCCTCACGCTAGGTGGCAGACTAGCGGGGGCCGCTGGCACAGATACGCAGTATTTT.

V and J are TRBV5-1 and TRBJ2-7; 8 positions agree with TRBD2. Trimming removed 5 bases from V and 2 bases from J; junction bases left unmatched: 3. The CDR3 has 13 amino acids. Germline-derived CDR1 and CDR2 are SGHRS and YFSETQ. CDR3 bases: TGCGCCAGCAGAATAGCGGGAACCTACGAGCAGTACTTC. Translation: CASRIAGTYEQYF.

The chain employs TRBV19 and TRBJ2-3; D is perhaps TRBD1 or TRBD2 (5 bases each). Trimming left V 4 bases short and J 4 bases short, with 12 bases between. The CDR3 contains 14 residues. The V gene's germline CDR1 is LNHDA and CDR2 SQIVND (reference sequence). The CDR3 here is CASSTWGPADTQYF. CDR3 nucleotide sequence: TGTGCCAGTAGTACGTGGGGACCCGCAGATACGCAGTATTTT.

V gene TRBV7-9 combines with J gene TRBJ2-2; 8 nucleotides match TRBD2. CDR3 length: 17 amino acids. Germline V CDR1 and CDR2: SEHNR, FQNEAQ (reference sequence). V shed 11 bases and J 2 bases; nucleotides not matched to a gene: 16. The CDR3 nucleotides are TGTGCCTCCCACCGGCTAGCGGGTATACGAAACACCGGGGAGCTGTTTTTT. Translated: CASHRLAGIRNTGELFF.

The chain carries TRBV5-6 and TRBJ2-5; D gene uncertain. V lost 2 bases and J 5 bases, leaving 22 bases between the germline ends. CDR1 is SGHDT and CDR2 is YYEEEE in the germline V gene. The CDR3 contains 17 residues. DNA of the CDR3: TGTGCCAGCAGCTTAAGAGTAAAAGGTGTGAGGTTGGAGACCCAGTACTTC. It translates to CASSLRVKGVRLETQYF.

On this clone: The germline gene is not matched at one end of the junction; a read error may be the cause. This chain connects TRBV10-1 to TRBJ1-5, with TRBD1 identical over 7 bases. The CDR3 is made up of 13 amino acids. The germline V gene has CDR1 WNHNN and CDR2 SYGVQD (reference sequence). DNA of the CDR3: TGCGCCAGCGGTGACAGGGATGGTCAGCCCCAGCATTTT. Amino acids: CASGDRDGQPQHF.

The chain carries TRBV7-3 and TRBJ1-2, with TRBD1 matching over 11 bases. Germline CDR1 and CDR2: SGHTA and FQGTGA. The length of the CDR3 is 15 residues. Unmatched junction bases numbered 5, after V lost 6 bases and J lost 2 bases. DNA for the CDR3: TGTGCCAGCAGTCGAGGGACAGGGGGGAACTATGGCTACACCTTC. Amino acid sequence: CASSRGTGGNYGYTF.

The chain joins TRBV11-2 to TRBJ2-7; TRBD1 agrees at 7 bases. This CDR3 spans 14 amino acids. J gave up 4 bases and V 1 base, and 4 bases lay outside the gene matches. Germline V gene sequence: CDR1 SGHAT, CDR2 FQNNGV. Here the CDR3 DNA reads TGTGCCAGCAGCTTAGTAGGGGGCCAGTACGAGCAGTACTTC. It is translated as CASSLVGGQYEQYF.

In this sample, this clone turned up a few times. The J gene is TRBJ2-1, the V gene TRBV29-1; TRBD2 aligns across 12 bases. After removal of 6 bases from V and 7 bases from J, the junction contained 10 bases not matched to a gene. The germline V gene encodes CDR1 SQVTM and CDR2 ANQGSEA. The length of the CDR3 is 15 residues. The CDR3 here is CSVNTGTSGLNEQFF. The CDR3 coding sequence is TGCAGCGTAAATACCGGGACTAGCGGGCTGAATGAGCAGTTCTTC.

This clone was detected a few times. The V gene is TRBV10-2, the J gene TRBJ2-7; a possible D gene is TRBD1 (7 bases). With 2 bases removed from V and 6 bases from J, the gap between germline ends came to 17 bases. This CDR3 region has 15 residues. The V gene's germline CDR1 is WSHSY and CDR2 SAAADI. The CDR3 reads CASSEGAGTVSEQYF. As DNA, the CDR3 is TGCGCCAGCAGTGAGGGGGCGGGGACAGTCTCCGAGCAGTACTTC.

This clone was seen once. A much bigger clone sits one base away, suggesting this may be a read error. The rearrangement joins TRBV7-8 to TRBJ1-3; 11 nucleotides align to TRBD1. Germline trimming cut 4 bases from V and 3 bases from J; bases unmatched to any gene: 2. The CDR3 extends over 15 amino acids. Germline V gives CDR1 SGHVS, CDR2 FQNEAQ. CDR3 nucleotides: TGTGCCAGCAGCTCGGGACAGGGGGATGGAAACACCATATATTTT. It translates to CASSSGQGDGNTIYF.

This CDR3 is CASSRRLAGGNEQYF. For the CDR3, the DNA is TGTGCCAGCAGCCGAAGACTAGCGGGAGGTAACGAGCAGTACTTC. The V call is TRBV7-2, the J call TRBJ2-7; TRBD2 agrees at 13 bases. This CDR3 is built from 15 residues. J lost 5 bases, V lost 5 bases, and 6 bases had no gene match. Germline values: CDR1 SGHTA, CDR2 FQGNSA.

The chain recombines TRBV19 with TRBJ2-5; no definite D call. Germline CDR1 and CDR2: LNHDA and SQIVND (reference sequence). This CDR3 region has 13 residues. V lost 8 bases and J lost 5, with 15 bases in between. CDR3 protein: CASSTTGTETQYF. The DNA for the CDR3 is TGTGCCAGTTCGACAACGGGCACGGAGACCCAGTACTTC. The whole variable domain, remainder taken from reference TRBV19 and TRBJ2-5, is DGGITQSPKYLFRKEGQNVTLSCEQNLNHDAMYWYRQDPGQGLRLIYYSQIVNDFQKGDIAEGYSVSREKKESFPLTVTSAQKNPTAFYLCASSTTGTETQYFGPGTRLLVL.

Remarks on this clone: Because the CDR3's place on the DNA is in doubt, the DNA is left out and the CDR3 is given as listed by TCRdb. The chain carries TRBV6-1 and TRBJ2-1; the tabulated D call, TRBD1, remains unverified against the DNA. With termini counted, the CDR3 has 15 amino acids. Germline V gene lookup returns CDR1 MNHNS and CDR2 SASEGT. The CDR3 loop is CASSSSDRAPNEQFF.

This rearrangement joins TRBV18 to TRBJ2-1, with 10 bases aligning to TRBD2. Germline assignment: CDR1 KGHSH and CDR2 LQKENI. The CDR3 covers 15 residues. The ends lost 3 bases at V and 5 bases at J; junction bases unmatched: 4. CDR3 sequence reads: CASSPKLAGNNEQFF. The CDR3, as DNA: TGTGCCAGCTCACCGAAACTAGCGGGGAACAATGAGCAGTTCTTC.